The present T cell receptor beta chain was sequenced within a study of T cell responses to AZD1222 COVID-19 vaccine. Sequenced by immunoSEQ multiplex PCR; TCRdb stores in-frame clones only, minus some. The table has about 140,000 clones, about nine tenths seen once. Study outcomes and limitations: The repertoires were collected only after the peak T cell response. It should be noted that donors were predominantly white British and more often female, and clonal diversity was possibly underestimated.

In regard to this clone: Antigen unknown.

V dropped 3 bases and J dropped 6 bases, with 11 bases sitting between them. CDR3 length: 13 residues. Germline CDR1 is DFQATT and CDR2 is SNEGSKA (reference sequence). The rearrangement uses TRBV20-1 and TRBJ1-4; a possible D gene is TRBD1 (6 bases). The sequence derives from an adult who received the AZD1222 COVID-19 vaccine. The starting material was peripheral blood, obtained 28 days after the second AZD1222 dose. The CDR3 region is CSASWGADEKLFF. The CDR3, as DNA: TGCAGTGCTAGTTGGGGGGCTGATGAAAAACTGTTTTTT.